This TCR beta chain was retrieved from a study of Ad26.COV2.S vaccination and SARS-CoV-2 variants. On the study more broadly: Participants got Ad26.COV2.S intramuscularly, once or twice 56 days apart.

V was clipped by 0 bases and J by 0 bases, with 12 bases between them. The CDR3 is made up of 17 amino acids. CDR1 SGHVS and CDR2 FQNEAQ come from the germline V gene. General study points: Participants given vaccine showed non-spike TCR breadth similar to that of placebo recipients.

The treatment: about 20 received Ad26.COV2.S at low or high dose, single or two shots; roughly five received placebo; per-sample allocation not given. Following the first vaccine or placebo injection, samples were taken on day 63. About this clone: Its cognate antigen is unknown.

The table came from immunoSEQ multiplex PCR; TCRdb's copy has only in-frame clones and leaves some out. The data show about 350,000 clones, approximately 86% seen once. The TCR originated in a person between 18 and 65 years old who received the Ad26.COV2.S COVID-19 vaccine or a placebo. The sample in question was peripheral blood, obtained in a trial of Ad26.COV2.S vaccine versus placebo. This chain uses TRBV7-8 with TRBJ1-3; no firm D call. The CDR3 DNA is TGTGCCAGCAGCTTAGCGATGGGCGGCTCCTCTGGAAACACCATATATTTT. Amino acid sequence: CASSLAMGGSSGNTIYF.